The TCR beta chain under discussion was sequenced for a study of blood T cell repertoires in COVID-19. In germline, CDR1 is GTSNPN, CDR2 SVGIG (reference sequence). The length of the CDR3 is 15 residues. V shed 1 base and J 5 bases; nucleotides not matched to a gene: 7. Assay used: immunoSEQ multiplex PCR; TCRdb lists only in-frame clones, some missing. This repertoire shows approximately 210,000 clones, 86% found once; its top ten account for 2% to 2.5%. Input material: peripheral blood. The chain is built from TRBV30 and TRBJ2-3, with 9 bases matching TRBD2. The sequence came from a man aged 30-40 years who had recovered from COVID-19. The CDR3 DNA sequence: TGTGCCTGGAGTGCCGGGACTAGCTCAGGAGATACGCAGTATTTT. Translating it yields CAWSAGTSSGDTQYF.